This T cell receptor beta chain was captured by sequencing in a study of early T cells in non-severe SARS-CoV-2 infection. Overall study context: The study sequenced bulk RNA from unsorted whole blood, with chains unpaired. Overall study findings and caveats: There was a bias toward anti-spike CD8 responses in VDJdb matching, which missed private and CD4 specificities.

Unique molecular identifiers (one per individual cDNA molecule) were attached. A single record per CDR3 protein comes from TCRdb applying MiXCR to the 5' RACE reads. This table holds around 80,000 distinct CDR3 sequences, 10% to 12% found once. Ten or more counts support this clonotype. The antigen is not known. The CDR3 is 12 residues long. Trimming left V 7 bases short and J 4 bases short, with 14 bases between. Germline assignment: CDR1 SQVTM and CDR2 ANQGSEA. This TCR was recovered from an adult who was a healthcare worker with PCR-confirmed SARS-CoV-2 infection or an uninfected control (not recorded which). V and J are TRBV29-1 and TRBJ2-7, with D maybe TRBD2 (5 bases). Sample: whole blood, taken at baseline. The CDR3 here is CSGGRGFYEQYF. CDR3 coding DNA: TGCAGCGGAGGACGGGGATTTTACGAGCAGTACTTC.